A single sample gave rise to the 21 T cell receptor beta chains below, sequenced in a study of blood T cell repertoires in COVID-19. The data were produced by immunoSEQ multiplex PCR, yet TCRdb's version contains in-frame clones alone and is incomplete. The table lists about 50,000 clones, 81% of them singletons. The sample taken for sequencing was peripheral blood. The receptors shown here come from a woman at least 80 years old with COVID-19, enrolled during active disease.

This clone was picked up many times. The rearrangement joins TRBV14 to TRBJ2-7, with TRBD2 matching over 11 bases. The CDR3 sequence is 20 residues long. The germline gives CDR1 SGHDN, CDR2 FVKESK. J lost 1 base, V lost 4 bases, and 18 bases had no gene match. This CDR3 is CASSPTGTVGLAAVSYEQYF. The CDR3 nucleotides read TGTGCCAGCAGCCCAACCGGGACCGTGGGACTAGCGGCTGTATCCTACGAGCAGTACTTC.

The CDR3 nucleotides read TGTGCCAGCAGCCGAGGGGGAGGGCCAAGCTCGGAGCCCCAGCATTTT. It yields the protein CASSRGGGPSSEPQHF. This chain uses TRBV3-1 (or the pseudogene TRBV3-2) with TRBJ1-5; the D gene is possibly TRBD1 (6 bases). V lost 4 bases and J 8 bases, leaving 21 bases between the germline ends. The germline gives CDR1 LGHDT, CDR2 YNNKEL (reference sequence). This CDR3 has 16 amino acids.

The rearrangement uses TRBV18 and TRBJ1-5; a weak D match, TRBD1 (5 bases). CDR1 is KGHSH and CDR2 is LQKENI in the germline V gene. The CDR3 sequence is 15 residues long. V lost 6 bases and J lost 0, with 12 bases in between. The DNA of the CDR3 is TGTGCCAGCTCCAGGGTTGCTTATAGCAATCAGCCCCAGCATTTT. Its translation is CASSRVAYSNQPQHF. The full variable domain, in which reference TRBV18 and TRBJ1-5 provide the parts outside the CDR3, is NAGVMQNPRHLVRRRGQEARLRCSPMKGHSHVYWYRQLPEEGLKFMVYLQKENIIDESGMPKERFSAEFPKEGPSILRIQQVVRGDSAAYFCASSRVAYSNQPQHFGDGTRLSIL.

The rearrangement joins TRBV27 to TRBJ2-5; 7 positions match TRBD2. Germline CDR1 MNHEY, CDR2 SMNVEV (reference sequence). This CDR3 has 13 residues. V lost 4 bases and J lost 2; bases outside the gene matches: 1. CDR3 sequence: CASSWGGQETQYF. Here the CDR3 DNA reads TGTGCCAGCAGTTGGGGGGGACAAGAGACCCAGTACTTC.

V is TRBV6-5 and J is TRBJ1-1, with TRBD1 matching 7 bases. Looked up from germline, CDR1 is MNHEY and CDR2 is SVGAGI. Losses at the gene ends were 5 bases for V and 1 base for J; bases not matched to a gene: 4. The length of the CDR3 is 14 residues. Here the CDR3 DNA reads TGTGCCAGCAGTAGCCCAGGGGGGAACACTGAAGCTTTCTTT. The encoded protein is CASSSPGGNTEAFF.

The chain recombines TRBV27 with TRBJ1-6; a possible D gene is TRBD1 (6 bases). Deletions cut 7 bases from V and 7 bases from J, with 17 bases between. CDR3 length: 15 residues. Germline assignment: CDR1 MNHEY and CDR2 SMNVEV (reference sequence). CDR3 nucleotide sequence: TGTGCCAGCACCTCACAGGGTCGGGCGAATTCACCCCTCCACTTT. Its protein product is CASTSQGRANSPLHF.

This chain uses TRBV6-5 with TRBJ1-4; D gene unclear. CDR3 size: 14 residues. The germline V gene has CDR1 MNHEY and CDR2 SVGAGI. Trimming cost V 6 bases and J 0 bases, with 8 bases left between them. The CDR3 DNA is TGTGCCAGCAGAACAGATGCAACTAATGAAAAACTGTTTTTT. Translated, it gives CASRTDATNEKLFF.

This chain links TRBV5-1 with TRBJ2-2; a possible D gene is TRBD1 (5 bases). Germline values: CDR1 SGHRS, CDR2 YFSETQ. V lost 2 bases to trimming and J lost 7 bases, with 9 bases between them. The CDR3 sequence is 13 residues long. The CDR3: CASSLDSVGELFF. The CDR3 nucleotides read TGCGCCAGCAGCTTAGACAGCGTCGGGGAGCTGTTTTTT.

The genes are TRBV10-3 and TRBJ2-3; D perhaps matches TRBD2 (6 bases). Germline V gives CDR1 ENHRY, CDR2 SYGVKD. V lost 11 bases and J lost 3, with 12 bases in between. The CDR3 loop spans 12 amino acids. DNA for the CDR3: TGTGCCCTCCAGGGAGGTACAGATACGCAGTATTTT. Its protein product is CALQGGTDTQYF.

The genes are TRBV29-1 and TRBJ1-2; a possible D gene is TRBD1 (5 bases). The CDR3 runs 13 residues. The germline CDR1 and CDR2 sequences are SQVTM and ANQGSEA. The V end lost 6 bases, the J end lost 2 bases, and 13 bases lay between the germline ends. The CDR3 region is CSVPGIRNYGYTF. The CDR3 nucleotides read TGCAGCGTCCCAGGGATTAGGAACTATGGCTACACCTTC. Based on the CDR3 plus reference TRBV29-1 and TRBJ1-2, the full variable domain is SAVISQKPSRDICQRGTSLTIQCQVDSQVTMMFWYRQQPGQSLTLIATANQGSEATYESGFVIDKFPISRPNLTFSTLTVSNMSPEDSSIYLCSVPGIRNYGYTFGSGTRLTVV.

CDR3 in amino acids: CASSPSGLSSYEQYF. CDR3 in DNA: TGTGCCAGCAGCCCCTCGGGACTCTCCTCCTACGAGCAGTACTTC. The gene calls are TRBV3-1 (or the pseudogene TRBV3-2) and TRBJ2-7, with a weak D call TRBD2 (6 bases). Trimming pared 4 bases from V and 0 bases from J, leaving 13 bases between. Per germline, CDR1 LGHDT and CDR2 YNNKEL (reference sequence). The CDR3 has 15 amino acids.

CDR3 loop: CASSPGQGWTEAFF. CDR3 in DNA: TGTGCCAGCTCACCAGGGCAGGGGTGGACTGAAGCTTTCTTT. V and J are TRBV18 and TRBJ1-1; the D gene is possibly TRBD1 (6 bases). Trimming left V 2 bases short and J 5 bases short, with 12 bases between. This CDR3 is 14 amino acids long. Germline V CDR1 and CDR2: KGHSH, LQKENI.

The chain joins TRBV3-1 (or the pseudogene TRBV3-2) to TRBJ2-7; 11 bases agree with TRBD2. CDR1 and CDR2 (germline): LGHDT, YNNKEL (reference sequence). The J segment lost 6 bases and the V segment lost 1 base, leaving 5 bases of the junction unmatched. The CDR3 loop spans 15 amino acids. The CDR3 region is CASSQGLAGGSEQYF. The DNA for the CDR3 is TGTGCCAGCAGCCAAGGTCTAGCGGGGGGAAGCGAGCAGTACTTC.

The chain has TRBV18 and TRBJ2-3, with D possibly matching TRBD2 (5 bases). The V and J ends lost 1 base and 1 base respectively, with 9 bases between them. The CDR3 spans 15 residues. Germline CDR1 is KGHSH and CDR2 is LQKENI. CDR3 sequence: CASSPLSGRTDTQYF. The CDR3 DNA reads as TGTGCCAGCTCACCACTGAGCGGCCGCACAGATACGCAGTATTTT.

The chain combines TRBV30 with TRBJ2-7, with a weak D call TRBD2 (5 bases). Trimming stripped 0 bases from V and 5 bases from J, with 11 bases between. Per germline, CDR1 GTSNPN and CDR2 SVGIG (reference sequence). The CDR3 totals 13 residues. This CDR3 reads CAWSVYSGDEQYF. The DNA for the CDR3 is TGTGCCTGGAGTGTGTACAGCGGAGACGAGCAGTACTTC.

The DNA for the CDR3 is TGCGCCAGCAGCTTTAGCGTTAATGAAAAACTGTTTTTT. Protein product: CASSFSVNEKLFF. The V call is TRBV5-1, the J call TRBJ1-4; D gene unclear. In germline, CDR1 is SGHRS, CDR2 YFSETQ. This CDR3 is built from 13 residues. Trimming removed 2 bases at V and 4 bases at J, with 6 bases between.

This chain uses TRBV28 with TRBJ2-5; TRBD2 matches 8 bases. J lost 5 bases, V lost 9 bases, and 11 bases had no gene match. Germline V gene data show CDR1 as MDHEN and CDR2 as SYDVKM. This CDR3 contains 14 residues. CDR3 sequence: CASISAGGGETQYF. The CDR3 DNA reads TGTGCCAGTATATCGGCGGGAGGAGGTGAGACCCAGTACTTC.

The V gene is TRBV19, the J gene TRBJ2-5; 9 bases are a match to TRBD2. This CDR3 is built from 15 residues. Trimming at V came to 3 bases and at J to 5 bases, leaving 7 bases not matched to a gene. The germline V gene has CDR1 LNHDA and CDR2 SQIVND (reference sequence). CDR3 protein: CASSIATSGVETQYF. The CDR3 DNA reads TGTGCCAGTAGTATCGCGACTAGCGGAGTTGAGACCCAGTACTTC. The complete variable domain, with remaining parts taken from reference TRBV19 and TRBJ2-5, reads DGGITQSPKYLFRKEGQNVTLSCEQNLNHDAMYWYRQDPGQGLRLIYYSQIVNDFQKGDIAEGYSVSREKKESFPLTVTSAQKNPTAFYLCASSIATSGVETQYFGPGTRLLVL.

The rearrangement joins TRBV15 to TRBJ2-7; TRBD1 aligns across 8 bases. V lost 4 bases, J lost 2 bases, and 7 bases stayed unmatched. Germline values: CDR1 LNHNV, CDR2 YYDKDF (reference sequence). This CDR3 has 15 amino acids. CDR3 nucleotides: TGTGCCACCAGCACAGGACAGGGAGGCACCTACGAGCAGTACTTC. Protein product: CATSTGQGGTYEQYF. Together with reference TRBV15 and TRBJ2-7, the CDR3 gives the full variable domain: DAMVIQNPRYQVTQFGKPVTLSCSQTLNHNVMYWYQQKSSQAPKLLFHYYDKDFNNEADTPDNFQSRRPNTSFCFLDIRSPGLGDTAMYLCATSTGQGGTYEQYFGPGTRLTVT.

The chain has TRBV24-1 and TRBJ2-3; 7 bases match TRBD1. The V segment lost 10 bases and the J segment 2 bases; nucleotides outside the gene matches: 5. The CDR3 extends over 13 amino acids. In germline, CDR1 is KGHDR, CDR2 SFDVKD. The CDR3 DNA sequence: TGTGCCACGTGGGACAGCTACACAGATACGCAGTATTTT. Its translation: CATWDSYTDTQYF.

The chain combines TRBV5-1 with TRBJ2-7; D possibly corresponds to TRBD1 (6 bases). The germline V gene encodes CDR1 SGHRS and CDR2 YFSETQ. The CDR3 sequence is 15 residues long. V shed 0 bases and J shed 6 bases, with 16 bases lying between them. The CDR3, as DNA: TGCGCCAGCAGCTTGGAGGGCAGGGGCCCCCTCGAGCAGTACTTC. Protein sequence: CASSLEGRGPLEQYF.